The 18 T cell receptor beta chains below come from one sample, sequenced in a study of shared clonotypes between healthy human individuals (TCRdb year 2020). The library was generated by the immunoSEQ multiplex PCR assay. This immuneACCESS table, as held by TCRdb, lists in-frame sequences with V and J called but not all clones. Of the missing ones, under half trace to an unresolved V gene in checked studies; the others have no known cause. The sample records some 790,000 clones, roughly 72% of which are singletons. Around 1.8% of the sample lies in the top ten. The sequenced sample consisted of memory CD4+ T cells sorted from blood. Explained via the paper, the cell subset or site label denotes: CD45RA-negative fraction. All receptors come from a woman in her twenties or thirties in good health.

J is TRBJ1-1 and V is TRBV19, with 10 positions matching TRBD1. Germline V lookup: CDR1 LNHDA, CDR2 SQIVND (reference sequence). The J segment lost 1 base and the V segment lost 10 bases, leaving 6 bases of the junction unmatched. This CDR3 has 14 amino acids. CDR3 amino acids: CATEDRGPNTEAFF. The CDR3 DNA follows: TGTGCCACCGAAGACAGGGGGCCGAACACTGAAGCTTTCTTT.

This clone was recorded many times. CDR3 in amino acids: CASSVGLGYSNQPQHF. In nucleotides, the CDR3 is TGTGCCAGTAGTGTCGGCTTAGGATATAGCAATCAGCCCCAGCATTTT. The chain carries TRBV19 and TRBJ1-5; D remains unclear. This CDR3 spans 16 amino acids. Germline V gives CDR1 LNHDA, CDR2 SQIVND (reference sequence). Trimming stripped 5 bases from V and 0 bases from J, with 14 bases between.

The chain is built from TRBV30 and TRBJ1-5; 8 nucleotides match TRBD1. V was clipped by 3 bases and J by 2 bases; unmatched bases: 6. Germline CDR1 and CDR2: GTSNPN and SVGIG (reference sequence). This CDR3 is built from 15 residues. In nucleotides, the CDR3 is TGTGCCTGGAGCCACCCGGGACAGGGCAATCAGCCCCAGCATTTT. Translated, it gives CAWSHPGQGNQPQHF.

V usage is TRBV28 and J usage is TRBJ1-3; possible D gene TRBD1, 5 bases. V lost 4 bases, J lost 3 bases, and 10 bases lay in between. In germline, CDR1 is MDHEN, CDR2 SYDVKM. CDR3 length: 14 residues. DNA for the CDR3: TGTGCCAGCAGTTCGCCGGGACGTGGAAACACCATATATTTT. It translates to CASSSPGRGNTIYF.

This clone was recorded many times. The chain is built from TRBV7-6 and TRBJ2-7; 8 nucleotides align to TRBD2. V lost 2 bases, J lost 3 bases, and 12 bases stayed unmatched. This CDR3 has 17 residues. Germline-derived CDR1 and CDR2 are SGHVS and FNYEAQ. In nucleotides, the CDR3 is TGTGCCAGCAGCTTAAGTAGTTTCCGGGGACTAGGCTACGAGCAGTACTTC. Translated, it gives CASSLSSFRGLGYEQYF.

This chain connects TRBV6-4 to TRBJ2-5; 12 bases fit TRBD1. This CDR3 region has 15 residues. Losses at the gene ends were 5 bases for V and 5 bases for J; bases not matched to a gene: 6. The V gene's germline CDR1 is MRHNA and CDR2 SNTAGT. CDR3 region: CASSSGTGGDETQYF. The CDR3 region has the DNA TGTGCCAGCAGTTCCGGGACAGGGGGCGATGAGACCCAGTACTTC.

The genes are TRBV5-1 and TRBJ2-1; 7 bases map to TRBD2. The CDR3 runs 15 residues. The trim removed 4 bases at V and 5 bases at J, leaving 9 bases unmatched. The germline V gene has CDR1 SGHRS and CDR2 YFSETQ. The CDR3 protein is CASSLLASGNNEQFF. The CDR3 DNA reads as TGCGCCAGCAGCCTCCTGGCTAGCGGAAACAATGAGCAGTTCTTC.

The chain uses TRBV4-2 and TRBJ2-4; D might be TRBD1 (6 bases). Trimming took 0 bases from V and 2 from J, leaving 14 bases between them. The germline V gene has CDR1 LGHNA and CDR2 YNFKEQ. This CDR3 contains 17 residues. The CDR3 region is CASSQDRGQYPKNIQYF. The CDR3 DNA reads TGTGCCAGCAGCCAAGATCGGGGACAATACCCCAAAAACATTCAGTACTTC.

The chain links TRBV6-5 to TRBJ2-1, with D perhaps matching TRBD2 (5 bases). The V end was cut by 5 bases, the J end by 6 bases, with 11 bases between. CDR3 length equals 13 residues. Germline V gives CDR1 MNHEY, CDR2 SVGAGI. The CDR3 region is CASSPGLFNEQFF. CDR3 sequence (DNA): TGTGCCAGCAGTCCAGGACTCTTCAATGAGCAGTTCTTC.

This clone occurred many times. Additional DNA sequences in this sample encode the identical CDR3. CDR3 coding DNA: TGCGCCAGCAGCTTTTCACGAGGGTCCTACAATGAGCAGTTCTTC. This codes for CASSFSRGSYNEQFF. The rearrangement uses TRBV5-1 and TRBJ2-1, with a possible D match to TRBD2 (5 bases). The V end lost 2 bases, the J end lost 1 base, and 10 bases lay between the germline ends. The CDR3 spans 15 residues. The germline CDR1 and CDR2 sequences are SGHRS and YFSETQ.

The chain has TRBV5-1 and TRBJ2-7; D is perhaps TRBD1 (5 bases). The germline V gene has CDR1 SGHRS and CDR2 YFSETQ. With 5 bases removed from V and 1 base from J, the gap between germline ends came to 10 bases. This CDR3 has 13 amino acids. CDR3 DNA: TGCGCCAGCAGTCAGGGCACGTCCTACGAGCAGTACTTC. It specifies CASSQGTSYEQYF.

This chain connects TRBV6-6 to TRBJ1-2, with a tentative D call TRBD1 (6 bases). V lost 2 bases and J lost 6, with 19 bases in between. CDR3 length: 16 amino acids. Germline V CDR1 and CDR2: MNHNY, SVGAGI (reference sequence). Here the CDR3 DNA reads TGTGCCAGCAGTTACCCTCCGGGACAACAGAAGGATGGCTACACCTTC. This sequence encodes CASSYPPGQQKDGYTF.

This clone was seen a few times. The chain couples TRBV28 to TRBJ2-1; D possibly matches TRBD1 or TRBD2 (5 bases each). V dropped 4 bases and J dropped 2 bases, with 12 bases sitting between them. The CDR3 has 15 amino acids. Germline V gene data show CDR1 as MDHEN and CDR2 as SYDVKM. The CDR3: CASSSSGGPYNEQFF. The CDR3 region has the DNA TGTGCCAGCAGTTCGAGTGGGGGACCCTACAATGAGCAGTTCTTC.

This clone was observed a single time. V gene TRBV2 combines with J gene TRBJ2-3, with 7 bases matching TRBD2. The CDR3 is 14 residues long. CDR1 is SNHLY and CDR2 is FYNNEI in the germline V gene. V dropped 5 bases and J dropped 6; count of bases not matched to a gene: 8. This chain's CDR3 is CASSPREVRDTQYF. CDR3 nucleotides: TGTGCCAGCAGTCCCCGGGAGGTCAGGGATACGCAGTATTTT.

The chain joins TRBV9 to TRBJ2-1, with TRBD2 matching over 7 bases. Unmatched junction bases numbered 3, after V lost 0 bases and J lost 9 bases. Germline CDR1 reads SGDLS; CDR2 reads YYNGEE. The CDR3 spans 13 residues. The DNA of the CDR3 is TGTGCCAGCAGCGTAGAAGCGGGGCGTGAGCAGTTCTTC. Its protein is CASSVEAGREQFF.

Only a few counts were recorded for this clone. The rearrangement uses TRBV5-1 and TRBJ2-2; a possible D gene is TRBD1 (5 bases). V lost 0 bases, J lost 1 base, and 7 bases lay in between. The CDR3 has 15 residues. Germline V gene data show CDR1 as SGHRS and CDR2 as YFSETQ. The DNA for the CDR3 is TGCGCCAGCAGCTTGGCGACAGTGAACACCGGGGAGCTGTTTTTT. Translating it yields CASSLATVNTGELFF.

The chain recombines TRBV5-1 with TRBJ1-5; the D gene is possibly TRBD1 (5 bases). Germline assignment: CDR1 SGHRS and CDR2 YFSETQ. This CDR3 comprises 15 residues. Trimming took off 2 bases at V and 1 base at J, with 10 bases between the two ends. As DNA, the CDR3 is TGCGCCAGCAGCTTCTCCGGGGGAAGCAATCAGCCCCAGCATTTT. It codes for CASSFSGGSNQPQHF.

This clone was seen only a few times. A far larger clone is one nucleotide away, so this likely arose from a read error. The sample contains more than one DNA sequence encoding this CDR3. The chain joins TRBV6-6 to TRBJ1-2; the D gene is possibly TRBD1 (6 bases). Looked up from germline, CDR1 is MNHNY and CDR2 is SVGAGI (reference sequence). CDR3 length equals 13 residues. Trimming shortened V by 6 bases and J by 3 bases, and 11 bases separated the two germline ends. CDR3 region: CASSPTGDYGYTF. The CDR3 DNA reads TGTGCCAGCAGCCCGACAGGCGACTATGGCTACACCTTC.